This T cell receptor (beta chain) is drawn from a study of control samples from healthy donors and cancer patients. The CDR3 totals 14 residues. V lost 5 bases, J lost 10 bases, and 12 bases stayed unmatched. Germline V gene sequence: CDR1 SGHRS, CDR2 YFSETQ. Clones were read by immunoSEQ multiplex PCR, and TCRdb kept only the in-frame ones, dropping some. The sample lists roughly 120,000 clones, approximately 92% occurring once. The chain has TRBV5-1 and TRBJ2-7; TRBD2 aligns across 10 bases. This receptor was identified in a woman in her forties or fifties with colorectal cancer. Sequencing was carried out using PBMCs. This chain's CDR3 is CASRRRLAGVVQYF. The CDR3 region has the DNA TGCGCCAGCAGAAGGCGGCTAGCGGGAGTGGTACAGTACTTC.